The rows below give T cell receptor beta chains drawn from one sample of a study of identical twins. From the 5' RACE reads, TCRdb called clonotypes with MiXCR, one entry per CDR3 protein. The sample shows fewer than 500,000 distinct CDR3 sequences, 20% to 25% of them seen only once. These sequences were also reported in another study, on T cells expressing NK-cell markers.

Sequencing was performed on CD4+ T cells sorted from blood. The receptors here all came from a young woman in good health. The CDR3 runs from the conserved cysteine through the conserved F or W. The order of the fields is clone size, V gene, D gene, J gene, CDR3 DNA, CDR3 protein. A D gene is named only where the DNA matches it firmly. A clone size is listed for some rows: how often the clone was seen (once, few, many), or a class if it is expanded.

many,TRBV12-3/TRBV12-4,TRBD2,TRBJ2-3,TGTGCCAGCAGCCTAGCGGGAGGCCTAACAGATACGCAGTATTTT,CASSLAGGLTDTQYF
.,TRBV20-1,.,TRBJ1-2,TGCAGTGCTAGAGTGGGGGCGTCCATTGGCTACACCTTC,CSARVGASIGYTF
.,TRBV6-5,.,TRBJ1-2,TGTGCCAGCAGTAGTCGGAGTGGCTACACCTTC,CASSSRSGYTF
few,TRBV2,TRBD2,TRBJ2-1,TGTGCCAGCAGTCCGACGGGGGGGCCCCTTTCCTACAATGAGCAGTTCTTC,CASSPTGGPLSYNEQFF
.,TRBV20-1,.,TRBJ2-7,TGCAGTGCTAGAGAGGTGGGGCAGGGAGGAGGAGAGCAGTACTTC,CSAREVGQGGGEQYF
.,TRBV7-2,.,TRBJ2-1,TGTGCCAGCAGCGCGGGCTTTGGGTGGCGGGACAATGAGCAGTTCTTC,CASSAGFGWRDNEQFF
few,TRBV10-3,.,TRBJ2-3,TGTGCCATCAGTGACCCCCAGGAGGGGATAGATACGCAGTATTTT,CAISDPQEGIDTQYF
few,TRBV29-1,TRBD1,TRBJ2-7,TGCAGCGGTGGACAGGGGATGTACGAGCAGTACTTC,CSGGQGMYEQYF
few,TRBV29-1,TRBD1,TRBJ2-1,TGCAGCGTAGAGGGGACAGGGGACAATGAGCAGTTCTTC,CSVEGTGDNEQFF
once,TRBV14,.,TRBJ2-7,TGTGCCAGCAGCCAAGATGTTCGTAGTCCTGGGCAGTACTTC,CASSQDVRSPGQYF
.,TRBV5-1,TRBD2,TRBJ2-1,TGCGCCAGCAGCCGCCGAGCGGGGGGGCCCGGGGATGAGCAGTTCTTC,CASSRRAGGPGDEQFF
.,TRBV3-1,TRBD2,TRBJ2-1,TGTGCCAGCAGCCAAGGTAGCGGGGGGGGATACAATGAGCAGTTCTTC,CASSQGSGGGYNEQFF
few,TRBV12-3/TRBV12-4,.,TRBJ1-2,TGTGCCAGCTCCATCTTCTATGGCTACACCTTC,CASSIFYGYTF
few,TRBV7-2,.,TRBJ2-1,TGTGCCAGCAGCCCGGAGGAGCAGTTCTTC,CASSPEEQFF
.,TRBV20-1,.,TRBJ2-7,TGCAGTGCTAGATCCGGGGGCTCTGGGCGGGAGCAGTACTTC,CSARSGGSGREQYF
few,TRBV29-1,TRBD1,TRBJ2-7,TGCAGCGCAGGACAGGGGGTCGACGAGCAGTACTTC,CSAGQGVDEQYF
.,TRBV7-2,TRBD2,TRBJ2-1,TGTGCCAGCAGCTTTGCGGGAGGAGGCTCCTACAATGAGCAGTTCTTC,CASSFAGGGSYNEQFF
.,TRBV20-1,.,TRBJ2-7,TGCAGTGCTAGAGATGCCCTACTAGGGAACGAGCAGTACTTC,CSARDALLGNEQYF
few,TRBV3-1,TRBD2,TRBJ2-2,TGTGCCAGCAGCCAAGAAACTAGCGGGGACTACACCGGGGAGCTGTTTTTT,CASSQETSGDYTGELFF
.,TRBV20-1,TRBD2,TRBJ2-5,TGCAGTGCTCCCGCGGGGGGGGAGACCCAGTACTTC,CSAPAGGETQYF
.,TRBV5-1,.,TRBJ1-1,TGCGCCAGCAGTGGATGGGGCGGGGACACTGAAGCTTTCTTT,CASSGWGGDTEAFF
few,TRBV12-3/TRBV12-4,.,TRBJ2-1,TGTGCCAGCACGCCCTCGGGAGAATGGCAGTTCTTC,CASTPSGEWQFF
few,TRBV6-5,.,TRBJ1-2,TGTGCCAGCAGTTACTCGAAAAGGGTCGGAGGCTACACCTTC,CASSYSKRVGGYTF
few,TRBV29-1,.,TRBJ2-3,TGCAGCGTCAACAAAGCGTCTAGCACAGATACGCAGTATTTT,CSVNKASSTDTQYF
.,TRBV5-1,.,TRBJ1-1,TGCGCCAGCAGCCTTAGGGAGGGGGAGAACACTGAAGCTTTCTTT,CASSLREGENTEAFF
.,TRBV12-3/TRBV12-4,TRBD2,TRBJ2-1,TGTGCCAGCAGTTTAGTGGCGCGAGCGGGAGCGTACAATGAGCAGTTCTTC,CASSLVARAGAYNEQFF
.,TRBV5-1,.,TRBJ2-7,TGCGCCAGCAGCTTAAATCGGCGGGAGCAGTACTTC,CASSLNRREQYF
.,TRBV6-5,.,TRBJ1-1,TGTGCCAGCAGTTTTGGGGGACCGCGCGGCACTGAAGCTTTCTTT,CASSFGGPRGTEAFF
.,TRBV6-2/TRBV6-3,TRBD2,TRBJ2-3,TGTGCTGCTTTGGGGCGGGAGGGCCGAGATACGCAGTATTTT,CAALGREGRDTQYF
.,TRBV12-3/TRBV12-4,TRBD1,TRBJ1-5,TGTGCCAGCAGTACACAGGGGAATCAGCCCCAGCATTTT,CASSTQGNQPQHF
.,TRBV20-1,TRBD2,TRBJ2-3,TGCAGTGCCCTGAAAGGTGGCGGGGGGAGCACAGATACGCAGTATTTT,CSALKGGGGSTDTQYF
.,TRBV29-1,TRBD1,TRBJ2-7,TGCAGCGCCCAAAGGGGGCTTTGTGTCAACGAGCAGTACTTC,CSAQRGLCVNEQYF
few,TRBV6-1,TRBD1,TRBJ1-2,TGTGCCAGCAGTCAGGACAGGAAGAACTATGGCTACACCTTC,CASSQDRKNYGYTF
many,TRBV14,.,TRBJ2-1,TGTGCCAGCAGCCAAGGTGGGCGGGGTGCCTACAATGAGCAGTTCTTC,CASSQGGRGAYNEQFF
.,TRBV20-1,TRBD1,TRBJ1-6,TGCAGTGCAGACCTAGGGACAGGGAGGAATTCACCCCTCCACTTT,CSADLGTGRNSPLHF